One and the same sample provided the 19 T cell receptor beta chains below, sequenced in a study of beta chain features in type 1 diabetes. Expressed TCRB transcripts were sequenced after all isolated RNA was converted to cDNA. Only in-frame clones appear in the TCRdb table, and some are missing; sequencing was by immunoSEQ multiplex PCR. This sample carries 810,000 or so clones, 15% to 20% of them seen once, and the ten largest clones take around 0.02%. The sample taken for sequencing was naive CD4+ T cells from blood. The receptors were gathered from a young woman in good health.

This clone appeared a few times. Here the CDR3 DNA reads TGTGCCATCAGTGTCGGGACAGCTGGCTACACCTTC. This codes for CAISVGTAGYTF. This chain joins TRBV10-3 and TRBJ1-2; the match to TRBD1 covers 7 bases. The V gene end was trimmed by 4 bases and the J gene end by 7 bases; junction bases not matched to a gene: 3. The CDR3 has 12 amino acids. CDR1 is ENHRY, CDR2 SYGVKD, per germline.

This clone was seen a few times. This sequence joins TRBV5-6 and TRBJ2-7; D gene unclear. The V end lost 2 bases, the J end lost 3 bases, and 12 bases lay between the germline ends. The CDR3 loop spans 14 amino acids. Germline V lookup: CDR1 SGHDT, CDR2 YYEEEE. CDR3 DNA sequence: TGTGCCAGCAGCTTTGGGCGGCCCTTCTACGAGCAGTACTTC. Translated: CASSFGRPFYEQYF.

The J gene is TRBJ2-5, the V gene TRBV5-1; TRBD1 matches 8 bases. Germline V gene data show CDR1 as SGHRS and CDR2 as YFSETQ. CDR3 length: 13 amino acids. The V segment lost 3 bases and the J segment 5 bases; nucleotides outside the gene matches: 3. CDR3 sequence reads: CASSSQGGETQYF. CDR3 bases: TGCGCCAGCAGCTCACAGGGGGGTGAGACCCAGTACTTC.

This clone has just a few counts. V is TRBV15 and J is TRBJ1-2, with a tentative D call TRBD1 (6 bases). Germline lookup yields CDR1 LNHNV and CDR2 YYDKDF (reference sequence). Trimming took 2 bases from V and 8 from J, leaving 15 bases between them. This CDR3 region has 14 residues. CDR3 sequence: CATSRKQGLSGYTF. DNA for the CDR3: TGTGCCACCAGCAGAAAACAGGGTCTCAGCGGCTACACCTTC.

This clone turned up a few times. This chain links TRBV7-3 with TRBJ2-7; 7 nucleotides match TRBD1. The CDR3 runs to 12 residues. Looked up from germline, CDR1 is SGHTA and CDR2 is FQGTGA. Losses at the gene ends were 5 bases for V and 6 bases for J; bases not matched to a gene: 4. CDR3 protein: CASSPAGGEQYF. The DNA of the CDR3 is TGTGCCAGCAGCCCTGCAGGGGGCGAGCAGTACTTC.

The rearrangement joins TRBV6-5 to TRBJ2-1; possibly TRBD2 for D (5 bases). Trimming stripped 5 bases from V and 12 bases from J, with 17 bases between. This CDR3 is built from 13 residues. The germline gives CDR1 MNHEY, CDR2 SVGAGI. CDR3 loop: CASSLGLGAVQFF. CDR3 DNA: TGTGCCAGCAGTCTAGGCTTAGGAGCGGTGCAGTTCTTC.

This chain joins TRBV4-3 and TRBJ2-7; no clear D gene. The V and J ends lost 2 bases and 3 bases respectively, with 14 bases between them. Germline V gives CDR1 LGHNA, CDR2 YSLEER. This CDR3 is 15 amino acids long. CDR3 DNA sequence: TGCGCCAGCAGCCAACAAGTTCTAGGAAACTACGAGCAGTACTTC. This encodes CASSQQVLGNYEQYF.

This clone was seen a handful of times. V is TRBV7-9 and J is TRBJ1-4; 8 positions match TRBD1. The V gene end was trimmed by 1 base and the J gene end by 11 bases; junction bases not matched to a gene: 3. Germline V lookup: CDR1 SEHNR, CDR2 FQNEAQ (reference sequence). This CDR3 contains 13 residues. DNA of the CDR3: TGTGCCAGCAGCTTAGGACAGGGGCTGAAACTGTTTTTT. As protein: CASSLGQGLKLFF. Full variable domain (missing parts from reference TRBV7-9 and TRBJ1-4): DTGVSQNPRHKITKRGQNVTFRCDPISEHNRLYWYRQTLGQGPEFLTYFQNEAQLEKSRLLSDRFSAERPKGSFSTLEIQRTEQGDSAMYLCASSLGQGLKLFFGSGTQLSVL.

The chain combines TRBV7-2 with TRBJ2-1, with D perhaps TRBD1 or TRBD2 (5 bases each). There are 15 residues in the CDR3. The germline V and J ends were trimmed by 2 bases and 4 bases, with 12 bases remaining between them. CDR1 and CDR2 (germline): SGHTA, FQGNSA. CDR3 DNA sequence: TGTGCCAGCAGCTTAAGGATCGGGGCATACAATGAGCAGTTCTTC. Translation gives CASSLRIGAYNEQFF.

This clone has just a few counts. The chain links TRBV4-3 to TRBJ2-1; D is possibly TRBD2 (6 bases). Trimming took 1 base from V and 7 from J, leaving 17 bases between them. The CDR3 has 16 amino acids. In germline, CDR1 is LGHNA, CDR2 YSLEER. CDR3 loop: CASSQGTNPYRNEQFF. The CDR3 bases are TGCGCCAGCAGCCAAGGGACTAATCCTTATAGGAATGAGCAGTTCTTC.

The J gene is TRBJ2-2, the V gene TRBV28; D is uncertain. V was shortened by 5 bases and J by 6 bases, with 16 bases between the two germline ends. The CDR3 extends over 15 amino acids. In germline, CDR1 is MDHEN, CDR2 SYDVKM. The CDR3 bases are TGTGCCAGCAGTACTCTGGGCTCCCCGGCCGGGGAGCTGTTTTTT. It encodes CASSTLGSPAGELFF. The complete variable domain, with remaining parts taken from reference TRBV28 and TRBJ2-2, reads DVKVTQSSRYLVKRTGEKVFLECVQDMDHENMFWYRQDPGLGLRLIYFSYDVKMKEKGDIPEGYSVSREKKERFSLILESASTNQTSMYLCASSTLGSPAGELFFGEGSRLTVL.

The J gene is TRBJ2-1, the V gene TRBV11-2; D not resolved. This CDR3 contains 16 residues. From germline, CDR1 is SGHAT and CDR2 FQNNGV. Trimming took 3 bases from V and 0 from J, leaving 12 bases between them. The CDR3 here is CASSFSALGSYNEQFF. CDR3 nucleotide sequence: TGTGCCAGCAGCTTTTCCGCCCTAGGCTCCTACAATGAGCAGTTCTTC. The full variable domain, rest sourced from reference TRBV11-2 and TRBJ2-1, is EAGVAQSPRYKIIEKRQSVAFWCNPISGHATLYWYQQILGQGPKLLIQFQNNGVVDDSQLPKDRFSAERLKGVDSTLKIQPAKLEDSAVYLCASSFSALGSYNEQFFGPGTRLTVL.

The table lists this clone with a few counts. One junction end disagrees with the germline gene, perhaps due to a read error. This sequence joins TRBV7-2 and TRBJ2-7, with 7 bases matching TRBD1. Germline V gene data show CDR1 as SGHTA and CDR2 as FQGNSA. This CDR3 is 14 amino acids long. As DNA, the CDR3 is TGTGCCACCAGCTTAGACAGGGCCTCCTACGAGCAGTACTTC. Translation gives CATSLDRASYEQYF.

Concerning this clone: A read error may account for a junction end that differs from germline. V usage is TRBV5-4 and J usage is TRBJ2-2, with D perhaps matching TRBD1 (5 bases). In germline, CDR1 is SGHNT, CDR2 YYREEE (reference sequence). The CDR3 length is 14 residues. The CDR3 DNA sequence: TGCGCCAGCAGATTCGGACACGACACCGGGGAGCTGTTTTTT. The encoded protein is CASRFGHDTGELFF.

This CDR3 is CASSFSRTDTQYF. Written as DNA, the CDR3 is TGTGCCAGCAGCTTTTCACGCACAGATACGCAGTATTTT. The chain combines TRBV11-1 with TRBJ2-3; D not resolved. Germline V gene data show CDR1 as SGHAT and CDR2 as FQDESV (reference sequence). V was pared by 3 bases and J by 1 base, with 5 bases between. This CDR3 comprises 13 residues. The full variable domain, with the rest looked up from reference TRBV11-1 and TRBJ2-3, is EAEVAQSPRYKITEKSQAVAFWCDPISGHATLYWYRQILGQGPELLVQFQDESVVDDSQLPKDRFSAERLKGVDSTLKIQPAELGDSAMYLCASSFSRTDTQYFGPGTRLTVL.

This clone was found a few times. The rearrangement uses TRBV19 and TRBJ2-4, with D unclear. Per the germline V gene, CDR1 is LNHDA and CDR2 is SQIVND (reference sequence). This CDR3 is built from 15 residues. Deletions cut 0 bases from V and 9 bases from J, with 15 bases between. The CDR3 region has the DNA TGTGCCAGTAGTATAGACCCCACCGGTCGAGGCATTCAGTACTTC. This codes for CASSIDPTGRGIQYF.

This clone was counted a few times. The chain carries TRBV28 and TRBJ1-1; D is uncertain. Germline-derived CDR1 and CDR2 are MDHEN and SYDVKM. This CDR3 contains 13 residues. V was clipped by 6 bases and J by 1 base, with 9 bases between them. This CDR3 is CASRGGRNTEAFF. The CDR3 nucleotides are TGTGCCAGCAGGGGCGGTAGGAACACTGAAGCTTTCTTT.

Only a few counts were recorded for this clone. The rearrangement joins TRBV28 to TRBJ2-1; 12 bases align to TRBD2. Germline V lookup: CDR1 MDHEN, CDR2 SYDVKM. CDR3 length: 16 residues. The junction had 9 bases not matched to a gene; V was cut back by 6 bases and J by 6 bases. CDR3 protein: CASRQTLAGGLNEQFF. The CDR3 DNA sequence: TGTGCCAGCAGGCAAACCCTAGCGGGAGGGCTCAATGAGCAGTTCTTC. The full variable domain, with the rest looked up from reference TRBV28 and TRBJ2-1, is DVKVTQSSRYLVKRTGEKVFLECVQDMDHENMFWYRQDPGLGLRLIYFSYDVKMKEKGDIPEGYSVSREKKERFSLILESASTNQTSMYLCASRQTLAGGLNEQFFGPGTRLTVL.

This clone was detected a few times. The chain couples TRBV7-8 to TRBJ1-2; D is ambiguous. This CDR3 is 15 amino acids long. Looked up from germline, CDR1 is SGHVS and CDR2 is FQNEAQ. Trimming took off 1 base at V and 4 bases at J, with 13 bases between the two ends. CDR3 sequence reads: CASSLGASRTYGYTF. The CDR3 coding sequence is TGTGCCAGCAGCTTAGGTGCAAGTAGGACCTATGGCTACACCTTC. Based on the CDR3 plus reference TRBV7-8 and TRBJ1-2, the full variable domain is GAGVSQSPRYKVAKRGQDVALRCDPISGHVSLFWYQQALGQGPEFLTYFQNEAQLDKSGLPSDRFFAERPEGSVSTLKIQRTQQEDSAVYLCASSLGASRTYGYTFGSGTRLTVV.